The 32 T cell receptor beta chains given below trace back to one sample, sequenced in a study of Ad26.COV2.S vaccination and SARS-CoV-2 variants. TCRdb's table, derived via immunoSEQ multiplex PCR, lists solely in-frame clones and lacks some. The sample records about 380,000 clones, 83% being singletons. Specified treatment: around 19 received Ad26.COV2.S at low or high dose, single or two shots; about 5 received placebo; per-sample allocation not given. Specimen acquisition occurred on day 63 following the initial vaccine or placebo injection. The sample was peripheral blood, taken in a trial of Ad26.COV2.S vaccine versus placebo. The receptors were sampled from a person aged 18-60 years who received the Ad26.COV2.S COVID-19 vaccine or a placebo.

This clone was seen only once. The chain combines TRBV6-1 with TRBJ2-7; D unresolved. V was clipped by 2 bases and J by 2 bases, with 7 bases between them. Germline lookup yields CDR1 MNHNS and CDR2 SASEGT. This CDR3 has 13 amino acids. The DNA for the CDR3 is TGTGCCAGCAGTGAAACCCATACCTACGAGCAGTACTTC. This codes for CASSETHTYEQYF.

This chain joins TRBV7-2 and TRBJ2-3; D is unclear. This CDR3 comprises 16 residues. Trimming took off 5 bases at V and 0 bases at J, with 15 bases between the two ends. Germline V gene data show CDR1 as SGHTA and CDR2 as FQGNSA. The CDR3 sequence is CASSPERPLSTDTQYF. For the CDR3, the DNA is TGTGCCAGCAGCCCCGAGCGCCCCCTTAGCACAGATACGCAGTATTTT.

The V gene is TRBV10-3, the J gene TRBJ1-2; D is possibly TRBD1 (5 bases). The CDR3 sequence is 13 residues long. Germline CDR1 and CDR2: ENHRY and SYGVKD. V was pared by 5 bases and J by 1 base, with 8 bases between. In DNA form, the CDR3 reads TGTGCCATCAGTCTACAGGATAACTATGGCTACACCTTC. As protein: CAISLQDNYGYTF.

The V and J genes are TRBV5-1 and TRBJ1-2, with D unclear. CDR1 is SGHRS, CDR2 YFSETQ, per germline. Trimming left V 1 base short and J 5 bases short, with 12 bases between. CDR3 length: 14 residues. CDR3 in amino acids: CASSLSSGEYGYTF. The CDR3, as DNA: TGCGCCAGCAGCTTGTCATCTGGGGAATATGGCTACACCTTC.

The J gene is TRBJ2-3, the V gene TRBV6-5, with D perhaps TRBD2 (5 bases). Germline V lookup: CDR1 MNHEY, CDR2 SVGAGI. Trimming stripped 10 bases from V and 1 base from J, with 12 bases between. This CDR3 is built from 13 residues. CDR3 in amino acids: CAIQGRGTDTQYF. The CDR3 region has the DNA TGTGCCATTCAAGGGCGGGGCACAGATACGCAGTATTTT.

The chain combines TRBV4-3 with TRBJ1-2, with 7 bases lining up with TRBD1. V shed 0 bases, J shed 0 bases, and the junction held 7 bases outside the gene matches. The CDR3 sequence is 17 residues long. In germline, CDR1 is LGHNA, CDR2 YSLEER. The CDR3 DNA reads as TGCGCCAGCAGCCAAGACCCGACAGGGACAGCTAACTATGGCTACACCTTC. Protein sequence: CASSQDPTGTANYGYTF.

For the CDR3, the DNA is TGTGCCAGCAGCCAGGACAGGAACTCTGGAAACACCATATATTTT. Residues: CASSQDRNSGNTIYF. This chain uses TRBV5-4 with TRBJ1-3; TRBD1 aligns across 7 bases. The CDR3 is 15 residues long. V lost 4 bases, J lost 0 bases, and 4 bases stayed unmatched. The germline V gene encodes CDR1 SGHNT and CDR2 YYREEE (reference sequence).

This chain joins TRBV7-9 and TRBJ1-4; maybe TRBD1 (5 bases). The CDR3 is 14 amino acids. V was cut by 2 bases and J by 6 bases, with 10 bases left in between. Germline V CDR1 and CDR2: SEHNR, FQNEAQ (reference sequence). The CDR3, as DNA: TGTGCCAGCAGCTTAAACGGGGGAGATGAAAAACTGTTTTTT. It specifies CASSLNGGDEKLFF.

The CDR3 sequence: CASKGADNTEAFF. The CDR3 DNA sequence: TGTGCCAGCAAAGGAGCAGATAACACTGAAGCTTTCTTT. V and J are TRBV5-5 and TRBJ1-1; D not certain. Germline V gene lookup returns CDR1 SGHKS and CDR2 YYEKEE (reference sequence). V gave up 6 bases and J gave up 2 bases, with 11 bases separating them. The CDR3 spans 13 residues.

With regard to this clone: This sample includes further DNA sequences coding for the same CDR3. The CDR3 DNA follows: TGTGCCAGCAGCCTTGACAGGGGGCGGCAGTATTTT. It encodes CASSLDRGRQYF. This sequence joins TRBV11-2 and TRBJ2-3; 10 bases line up with TRBD1. Per the germline V gene, CDR1 is SGHAT and CDR2 is FQNNGV. The CDR3 sequence is 12 residues long. V lost 5 bases and J lost 11; bases outside the gene matches: 4.

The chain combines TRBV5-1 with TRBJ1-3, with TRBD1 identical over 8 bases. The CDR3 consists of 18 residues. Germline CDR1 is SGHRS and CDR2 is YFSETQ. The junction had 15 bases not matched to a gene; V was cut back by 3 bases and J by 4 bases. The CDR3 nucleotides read TGCGCCAGCAGCTGGATCGGGACAGGACCTCTAGAGGGAAACACCATATATTTT. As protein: CASSWIGTGPLEGNTIYF.

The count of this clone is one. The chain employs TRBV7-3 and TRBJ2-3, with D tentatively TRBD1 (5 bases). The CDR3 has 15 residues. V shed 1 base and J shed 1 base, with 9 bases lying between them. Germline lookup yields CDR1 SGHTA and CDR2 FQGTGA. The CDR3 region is CASSLNTRGTDTQYF. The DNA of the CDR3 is TGTGCCAGCAGCTTAAATACCAGGGGCACAGATACGCAGTATTTT.

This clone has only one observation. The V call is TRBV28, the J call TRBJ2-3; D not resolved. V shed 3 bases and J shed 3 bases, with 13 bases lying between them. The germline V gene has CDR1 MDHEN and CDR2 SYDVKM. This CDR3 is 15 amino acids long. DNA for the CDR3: TGTGCCAGCAGTTTGGTTCAACAAGGGACAGATACGCAGTATTTT. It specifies CASSLVQQGTDTQYF. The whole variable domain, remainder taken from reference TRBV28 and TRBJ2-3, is DVKVTQSSRYLVKRTGEKVFLECVQDMDHENMFWYRQDPGLGLRLIYFSYDVKMKEKGDIPEGYSVSREKKERFSLILESASTNQTSMYLCASSLVQQGTDTQYFGPGTRLTVL.

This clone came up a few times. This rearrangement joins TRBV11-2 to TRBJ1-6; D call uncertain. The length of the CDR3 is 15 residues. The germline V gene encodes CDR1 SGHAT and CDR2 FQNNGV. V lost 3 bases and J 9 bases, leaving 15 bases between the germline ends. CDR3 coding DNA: TGTGCCAGCAGCTTCCCCCTGGTGGGTAGTTCACCCCTCCACTTT. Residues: CASSFPLVGSSPLHF.

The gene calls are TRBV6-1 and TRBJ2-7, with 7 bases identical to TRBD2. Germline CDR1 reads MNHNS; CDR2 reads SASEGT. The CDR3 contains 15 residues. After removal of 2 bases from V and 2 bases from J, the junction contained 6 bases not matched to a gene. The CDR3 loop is CASSESAGSTYEQYF. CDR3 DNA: TGTGCCAGCAGTGAATCAGCGGGATCGACCTACGAGCAGTACTTC.

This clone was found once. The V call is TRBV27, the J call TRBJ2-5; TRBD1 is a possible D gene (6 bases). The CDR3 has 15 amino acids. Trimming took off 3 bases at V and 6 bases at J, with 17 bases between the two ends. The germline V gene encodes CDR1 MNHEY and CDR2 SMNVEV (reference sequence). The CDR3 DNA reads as TGTGCCAGCAGTTTTACTGGGGACACCGGCCAGACCCAGTACTTC. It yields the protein CASSFTGDTGQTQYF.

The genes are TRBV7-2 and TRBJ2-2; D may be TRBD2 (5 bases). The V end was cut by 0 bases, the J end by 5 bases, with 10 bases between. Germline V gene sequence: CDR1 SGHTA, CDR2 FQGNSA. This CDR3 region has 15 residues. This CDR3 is CASSLALRGTGELFF. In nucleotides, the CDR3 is TGTGCCAGCAGCTTAGCGCTCCGAGGGACCGGGGAGCTGTTTTTT.

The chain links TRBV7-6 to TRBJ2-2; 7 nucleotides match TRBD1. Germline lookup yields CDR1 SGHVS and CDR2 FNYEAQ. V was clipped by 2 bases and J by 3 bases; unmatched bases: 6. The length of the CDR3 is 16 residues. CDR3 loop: CASSLRQGLDTGELFF. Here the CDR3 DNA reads TGTGCCAGCAGCTTAAGACAGGGATTGGACACCGGGGAGCTGTTTTTT.

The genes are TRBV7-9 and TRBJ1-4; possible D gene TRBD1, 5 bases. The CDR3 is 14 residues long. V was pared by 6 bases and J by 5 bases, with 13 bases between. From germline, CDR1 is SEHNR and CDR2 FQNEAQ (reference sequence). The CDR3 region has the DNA TGTGCCAGCAGGGACACAGGAGGAAATGAAAAACTGTTTTTT. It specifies CASRDTGGNEKLFF.

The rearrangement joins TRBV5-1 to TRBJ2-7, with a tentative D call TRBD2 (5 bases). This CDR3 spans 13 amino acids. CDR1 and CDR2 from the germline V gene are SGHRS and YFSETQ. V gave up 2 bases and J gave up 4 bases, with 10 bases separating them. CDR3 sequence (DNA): TGCGCCAGCAGCTTAGGAGGAATATACGAGCAGTACTTC. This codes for CASSLGGIYEQYF. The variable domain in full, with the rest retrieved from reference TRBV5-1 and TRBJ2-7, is KAGVTQTPRYLIKTRGQQVTLSCSPISGHRSVSWYQQTPGQGLQFLFEYFSETQRNKGNFPGRFSGRQFSNSRSEMNVSTLELGDSALYLCASSLGGIYEQYFGPGTRLTVT.

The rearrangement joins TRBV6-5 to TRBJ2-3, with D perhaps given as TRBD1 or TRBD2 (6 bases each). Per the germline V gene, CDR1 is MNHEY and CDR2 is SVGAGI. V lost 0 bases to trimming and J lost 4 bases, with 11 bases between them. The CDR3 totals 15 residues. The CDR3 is CASSYSLGGSDTQYF. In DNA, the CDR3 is TGTGCCAGCAGTTACTCCCTCGGGGGCTCAGATACGCAGTATTTT.

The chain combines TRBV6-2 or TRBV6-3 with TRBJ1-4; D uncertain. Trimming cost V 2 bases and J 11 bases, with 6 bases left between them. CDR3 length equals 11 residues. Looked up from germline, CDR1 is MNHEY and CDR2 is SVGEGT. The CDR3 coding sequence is TGTGCCAGCAGTTACCGGGAGAAACTGTTTTTT. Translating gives CASSYREKLFF.

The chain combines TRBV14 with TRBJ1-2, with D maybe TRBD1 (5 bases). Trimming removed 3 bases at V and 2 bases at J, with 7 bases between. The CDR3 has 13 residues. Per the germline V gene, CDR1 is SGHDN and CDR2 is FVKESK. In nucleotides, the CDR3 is TGTGCCAGCAGCCAGAGACAGAACTATGGCTACACCTTC. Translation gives CASSQRQNYGYTF.

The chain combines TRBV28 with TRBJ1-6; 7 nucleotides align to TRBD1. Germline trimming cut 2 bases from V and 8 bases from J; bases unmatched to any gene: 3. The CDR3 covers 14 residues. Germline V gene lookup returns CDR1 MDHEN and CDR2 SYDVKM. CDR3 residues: CASSLRGGDSPLHF. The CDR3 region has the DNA TGTGCCAGCAGTTTAAGAGGGGGCGATTCACCCCTCCACTTT.

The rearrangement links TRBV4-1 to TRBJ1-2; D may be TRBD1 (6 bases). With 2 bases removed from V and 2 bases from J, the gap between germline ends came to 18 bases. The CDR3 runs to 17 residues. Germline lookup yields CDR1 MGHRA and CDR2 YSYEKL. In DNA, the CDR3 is TGCGCCAGCAGCCAAACCCGACTCCGGGACAAGAACTATGGCTACACCTTC. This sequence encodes CASSQTRLRDKNYGYTF.

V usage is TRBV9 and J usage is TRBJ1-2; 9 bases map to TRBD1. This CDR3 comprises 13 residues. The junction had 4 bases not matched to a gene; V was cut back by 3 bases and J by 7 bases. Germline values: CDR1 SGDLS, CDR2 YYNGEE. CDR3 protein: CASSGTGEVGYTF. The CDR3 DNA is TGTGCCAGCAGCGGGACAGGGGAAGTTGGCTACACCTTC.

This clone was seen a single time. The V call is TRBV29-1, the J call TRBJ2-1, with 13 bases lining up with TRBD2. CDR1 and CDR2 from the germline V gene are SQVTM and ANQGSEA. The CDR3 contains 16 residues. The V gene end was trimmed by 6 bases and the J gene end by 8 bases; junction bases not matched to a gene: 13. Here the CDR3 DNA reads TGCAGCGTGAGAACTAGCGGGAGGGCCCTAAGCCATGAGCAGTTCTTC. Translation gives CSVRTSGRALSHEQFF.

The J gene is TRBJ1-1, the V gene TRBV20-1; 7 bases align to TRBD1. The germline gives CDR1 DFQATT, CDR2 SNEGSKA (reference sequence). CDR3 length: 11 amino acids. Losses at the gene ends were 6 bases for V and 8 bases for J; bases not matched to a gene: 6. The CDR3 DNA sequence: TGCAGTGCCCAAGGGGGCTGGGAAGCTTTCTTT. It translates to CSAQGGWEAFF.

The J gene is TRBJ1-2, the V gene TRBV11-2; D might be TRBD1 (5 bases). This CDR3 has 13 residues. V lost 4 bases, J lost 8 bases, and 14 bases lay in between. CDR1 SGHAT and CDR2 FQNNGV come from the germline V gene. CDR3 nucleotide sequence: TGTGCCAGCAGCTCAGGGAAGTCTCGGGGCTACACCTTC. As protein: CASSSGKSRGYTF.

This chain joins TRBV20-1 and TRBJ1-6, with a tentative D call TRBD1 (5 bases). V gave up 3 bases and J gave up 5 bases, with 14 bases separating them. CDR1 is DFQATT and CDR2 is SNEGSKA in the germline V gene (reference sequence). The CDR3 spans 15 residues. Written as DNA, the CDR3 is TGCAGTGCTAGTGTGAGGGACTACCATAATTCACCCCTCCACTTT. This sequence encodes CSASVRDYHNSPLHF.

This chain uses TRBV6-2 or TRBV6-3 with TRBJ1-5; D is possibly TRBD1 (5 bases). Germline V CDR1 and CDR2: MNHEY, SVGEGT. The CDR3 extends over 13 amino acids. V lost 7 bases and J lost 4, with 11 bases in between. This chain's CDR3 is CASTPGLNQPQHF. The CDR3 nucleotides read TGTGCCAGCACCCCGGGACTTAATCAGCCCCAGCATTTT.

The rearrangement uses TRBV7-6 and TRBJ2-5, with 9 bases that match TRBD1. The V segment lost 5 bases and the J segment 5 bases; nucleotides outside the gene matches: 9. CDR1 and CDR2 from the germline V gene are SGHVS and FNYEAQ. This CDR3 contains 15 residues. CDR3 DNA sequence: TGTGCCAGCAGCCCCGGGACAGGGTCTGGGGAGACCCAGTACTTC. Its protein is CASSPGTGSGETQYF.